This TCR beta chain was documented in a study of cytomegalovirus exposure and HLA in healthy donors. Study-level points and caveats: Cytomegalovirus-associated status was assigned to some 180 TCR beta chains. Certain sequence variants were highly shared and formed a cluster, and this cluster was likely a sequencing artifact.

On this clone itself: Its matching antigen is unknown.

Primers included in the PCR were 60 Vbeta and 13 Jbeta primers. This table comes from immunoSEQ multiplex PCR, and its TCRdb copy is limited to in-frame clones, with some not included. The sample comprises 150,000 to 180,000 clones, roughly 83% of which are singletons, and approximately 8% rests with the top ten. The sequence derives from a man aged 25 to 40 in good health and CMV-seropositive. Sequencing was performed on PBMCs.

The DNA for the CDR3 is TGTGCCAGCAGCCCCGGGGAGCGCTACGAGCAGTACTTC. It specifies CASSPGERYEQYF. The chain joins TRBV7-6 to TRBJ2-7, with D possibly being TRBD2 (5 bases). This CDR3 spans 13 amino acids. Germline CDR1 and CDR2: SGHVS and FNYEAQ. V dropped 5 bases and J dropped 3 bases, with 11 bases sitting between them.